This T cell receptor beta chain was captured in a study of blood T cell repertoires in COVID-19. Across the whole study: Sample material is recorded as cDNA or gDNA derived from T cells, B-cell-depleted T cells, or PBMCs.

In the original workflow: Nucleated cell number was recorded as an estimate derived from reference gene primer amplification. Measured with immunoSEQ multiplex PCR; TCRdb has only the in-frame clones, and not every one. V and J calls plus clone size are reproduced from that table; the DNA served to infer D and trimming. The sample lists fewer than 80,000 clones; approximately 86% were seen once. Germline assignment: CDR1 KGHSH and CDR2 LQKENI. The V gene lost 4 bases and the J gene lost 0 bases, with 9 bases spanning the gap. This CDR3 region has 15 residues. This clonotype was sampled from a man between 70 and 80 years old with acute or convalescent COVID-19. The chain links TRBV18 to TRBJ1-4, with no clear D. The sequenced sample was peripheral blood. CDR3 region: CASSLQTATNEKLFF. In DNA form, the CDR3 reads TGTGCCAGCTCACTACAAACCGCAACTAATGAAAAACTGTTTTTT.